Below, 17 T cell receptor beta chains from the same sample are listed, as sequenced in a study of blood T cell repertoires in COVID-19. Clones were sequenced by immunoSEQ multiplex PCR, and TCRdb holds only the in-frame ones, with some missing. This table has fewer than 90,000 clones, 78% appearing once. The sample consisted of peripheral blood. The receptors derive from a man aged 65-85 years with COVID-19, enrolled during active disease.

V and J are TRBV5-1 and TRBJ2-3, with 9 bases fitting TRBD2. With V trimmed by 4 bases and J by 6 bases, 12 bases remained unmatched. The CDR3 totals 16 residues. CDR1 SGHRS and CDR2 YFSETQ come from the germline V gene. DNA for the CDR3: TGCGCCAGCAGCCAAAGGCCAGCGGGGGGCGGCGATACGCAGTATTTT. This gives the protein CASSQRPAGGGDTQYF.

This rearrangement joins TRBV5-4 to TRBJ2-3; TRBD1 matches 7 bases. The CDR3 is 16 residues long. V was clipped by 3 bases and J by 1 base; unmatched bases: 8. The germline gives CDR1 SGHNT, CDR2 YYREEE (reference sequence). The CDR3 DNA is TGTGCCAGCAGCTCAGGGGGTCAGGGACGCACAGATACGCAGTATTTT. Its protein product is CASSSGGQGRTDTQYF.

This clone was counted between two and nine times. V usage is TRBV4-1 and J usage is TRBJ1-1; possibly TRBD1 for D (6 bases). In germline, CDR1 is MGHRA, CDR2 YSYEKL. The CDR3 length is 15 residues. V lost 3 bases and J 0 bases, leaving 11 bases between the germline ends. CDR3 in amino acids: CASSHPDRMNTEAFF. CDR3 DNA: TGCGCCAGCAGCCATCCAGACAGGATGAACACTGAAGCTTTCTTT.

Only a few counts were recorded for this clone. Here the CDR3 reads CAWKPQFNRVKAEAFF. CDR3 nucleotides: TGTGCCTGGAAACCCCAATTCAACAGGGTAAAGGCTGAAGCTTTCTTT. This chain uses TRBV30 with TRBJ1-1, with D possibly TRBD1 on 6 matching bases. The CDR3 is 16 amino acids. V gave up 4 bases and J gave up 6 bases, with 24 bases separating them. Per germline, CDR1 GTSNPN and CDR2 SVGIG (reference sequence).

The chain couples TRBV6-5 to TRBJ1-3; no firm D call. Germline V CDR1 and CDR2: MNHEY, SVGAGI. Between the trimmed V and J ends, which lost 4 bases and 2 bases, there was a span of 12 bases. There are 15 residues in the CDR3. This chain's CDR3 is CASSLGLDTGNTIYF. The CDR3 region has the DNA TGTGCCAGCAGTTTAGGACTGGATACTGGAAACACCATATATTTT.

V gene TRBV19 combines with J gene TRBJ1-2, with D possibly matching TRBD1 (5 bases). CDR3 length equals 13 residues. Germline assignment: CDR1 LNHDA and CDR2 SQIVND (reference sequence). V was pared by 7 bases and J by 4 bases, with 13 bases between. CDR3 residues: CASMRTPSYGYTF. Here the CDR3 DNA reads TGTGCCAGTATGAGGACACCGAGCTATGGCTACACCTTC.

J is TRBJ1-1 and V is TRBV10-3; TRBD1 aligns across 7 bases. CDR1 is ENHRY, CDR2 SYGVKD, per germline. CDR3 length equals 14 residues. V gave up 4 bases and J gave up 1 base; unmatched junction bases: 3. The CDR3 loop is CAISGGQPNTEAFF. The CDR3 DNA sequence: TGTGCCATCAGTGGGGGACAGCCGAACACTGAAGCTTTCTTT.

This clone was detected a few times. The V gene is TRBV6-5, the J gene TRBJ1-1; 7 nucleotides match TRBD1. Germline V gives CDR1 MNHEY, CDR2 SVGAGI. CDR3 size: 15 residues. Germline trimming cut 6 bases from V and 3 bases from J; bases unmatched to any gene: 10. The CDR3 DNA follows: TGTGCCAGCAGACAGGGGACGTATCCGTACACTGAAGCTTTCTTT. It is translated as CASRQGTYPYTEAFF.

The chain is built from TRBV9 and TRBJ2-5, with a weak D call TRBD1 (6 bases). The CDR3 is 15 residues long. Trimming stripped 4 bases from V and 3 bases from J, with 16 bases between. Germline V gives CDR1 SGDLS, CDR2 YYNGEE. CDR3 coding DNA: TGTGCCAGCAGCCCCCCGAGAGGGGGTGAAGAGACCCAGTACTTC. Protein sequence: CASSPPRGGEETQYF.

This rearrangement joins TRBV28 to TRBJ1-5, with a possible D match to TRBD1 (6 bases). This CDR3 is 18 amino acids long. Looked up from germline, CDR1 is MDHEN and CDR2 is SYDVKM. Trimming removed 3 bases at V and 2 bases at J, with 20 bases between. CDR3 amino acids: CASSFGRRAGAGNQPQHF. The CDR3 bases are TGTGCCAGCAGTTTTGGGCGCCGGGCAGGGGCAGGCAATCAGCCCCAGCATTTT.

The chain combines TRBV4-3 with TRBJ2-7, with 8 bases aligning to TRBD2. Germline trimming cut 3 bases from V and 6 bases from J; bases unmatched to any gene: 7. The CDR3 is 14 residues long. Germline assignment: CDR1 LGHNA and CDR2 YSLEER. The CDR3 region has the DNA TGCGCCAGCAGCCAGGGACGGGAGGGCAGCGAGCAGTACTTC. It specifies CASSQGREGSEQYF.

This rearrangement joins TRBV27 to TRBJ1-1; D remains ambiguous. The V gene's germline CDR1 is MNHEY and CDR2 SMNVEV (reference sequence). This CDR3 spans 12 amino acids. Trimming took off 5 bases at V and 3 bases at J, with 7 bases between the two ends. CDR3 in amino acids: CASSRRDTEAFF. The CDR3 DNA sequence: TGTGCCAGCAGTCGCCGGGACACTGAAGCTTTCTTT.

The rearrangement joins TRBV7-8 to TRBJ2-5, with TRBD2 matching over 15 bases. Trimming cost V 1 base and J 5 bases; bases outside gene matches: 5. The CDR3 extends over 17 amino acids. Germline V gives CDR1 SGHVS, CDR2 FQNEAQ. This CDR3 is CASSLGTSGGAWETQYF. In nucleotides, the CDR3 is TGTGCCAGCAGCTTAGGGACTAGCGGGGGGGCCTGGGAGACCCAGTACTTC.

As DNA, the CDR3 is TGTGCCAGCAGTGAAGCGCTTAGTGAAGCTTTCTTT. Protein sequence: CASSEALSEAFF. The V call is TRBV2, the J call TRBJ1-1; D ambiguous. The germline CDR1 and CDR2 sequences are SNHLY and FYNNEI. The CDR3 length is 12 residues. V was shortened by 0 bases and J by 7 bases, with 6 bases between the two germline ends.

The J gene is TRBJ1-2, the V gene TRBV6-2 or TRBV6-3, with D perhaps matching TRBD1 (6 bases). Trimming took off 2 bases at V and 4 bases at J, with 14 bases between the two ends. The V gene's germline CDR1 is MNHEY and CDR2 SVGEGT. The CDR3 totals 15 residues. The CDR3 spells CASSYRSGGGYGYTF. CDR3 DNA sequence: TGTGCCAGCAGTTACAGGTCGGGGGGCGGCTATGGCTACACCTTC.

This rearrangement joins TRBV6-2 or TRBV6-3 to TRBJ2-3; TRBD1 might be the D (5 bases). The V end was cut by 6 bases, the J end by 1 base, with 14 bases between. The CDR3 runs 15 residues. The V gene's germline CDR1 is MNHEY and CDR2 SVGEGT. The CDR3: CASSPPGLGTDTQYF. In DNA, the CDR3 is TGTGCCAGCAGCCCACCAGGGTTAGGCACAGATACGCAGTATTTT.

CDR3 DNA: TGTGCCAGCAGCCAACGGGCTAGCGTTAGCACAGATACGCAGTATTTT. Its protein is CASSQRASVSTDTQYF. The chain combines TRBV3-1 (or the pseudogene TRBV3-2) with TRBJ2-3; D might be TRBD2 (6 bases). Trimming removed 2 bases at V and 0 bases at J, with 12 bases between. Germline V gene data show CDR1 as LGHDT and CDR2 as YNNKEL (reference sequence). CDR3 length equals 16 residues.